This section outlines one TCR beta chain sequence together with its context. This record belongs to a study of blood T cell repertoires in COVID-19. Overall study context: Collection of acute and convalescent COVID-19 samples took place in the United States, Italy and Spain. The analysed material was cDNA or gDNA that came from T cells, B-cell-depleted T cells, or PBMCs.

The V gene end was trimmed by 1 base and the J gene end by 3 bases; junction bases not matched to a gene: 21. CDR3 length equals 20 residues. Original processing notes: Cell counts per sample came from amplifying reference gene primers. Measured with immunoSEQ multiplex PCR; TCRdb has only the in-frame clones, and not every one. That table supplies the V and J calls and clone size; D and trimming were determined from the DNA. The sample consists of a few hundred thousand clones, around four fifths of them appearing once. The V and J genes are TRBV23-1 and TRBJ2-7, with 7 bases aligning to TRBD1. TRBV23-1 qualifies as an ORF whose function is uncertain. The material sequenced was peripheral blood. This clonotype was obtained from a woman aged 80 or over with active or convalescent COVID-19. The CDR3 DNA reads as TGCGCCAGCAGTCAATGGGGCCAAGGGGACAGCTACCAGGGAAGCTACGAGCAGTACTTC. Its translation: CASSQWGQGDSYQGSYEQYF.